This TCR beta chain stems from a study of blood T cell repertoires in COVID-19. The data were produced by immunoSEQ multiplex PCR, yet TCRdb's version contains in-frame clones alone and is incomplete. The profile shows 200,000 to 300,000 clones, about 89% of them singletons. The sequenced material came from PBMCs or T cells enriched from blood (not recorded which). The source is a man between 40 and 49 years old who had recovered from COVID-19.

The DNA of the CDR3 is TGTGCCAGCAGCTTAAAGAGGACTAGCAGCGGCTACAATGAGCAGTTCTTC. Protein product: CASSLKRTSSGYNEQFF. The chain has TRBV7-2 and TRBJ2-1; 8 bases line up with TRBD2. V was clipped by 2 bases and J by 3 bases; unmatched bases: 9. From germline, CDR1 is SGHTA and CDR2 FQGNSA. The CDR3 runs 17 residues.